A single sample gave rise to the 15 T cell receptor beta chains below, sequenced in a study of blood T cell repertoires in COVID-19. Assay: immunoSEQ multiplex PCR; the TCRdb copy retains only in-frame clones and omits some. There are 60,000 to 85,000 clones in the sample; around 90% occur only once, and about 1.5% lies in the top ten. Input material: peripheral blood. The source is a man aged 50 to 60 with acute or convalescent COVID-19.

V is TRBV28 and J is TRBJ2-7, with TRBD1 as a possible D gene (6 bases). The germline V gene encodes CDR1 MDHEN and CDR2 SYDVKM. Trimming took 7 bases from V and 0 from J, leaving 22 bases between them. The CDR3 spans 17 residues. The CDR3 here is CASIPQGSATSSYEQYF. In DNA, the CDR3 is TGTGCCAGCATCCCACAGGGTTCGGCGACGAGCTCCTACGAGCAGTACTTC.

V gene TRBV28 combines with J gene TRBJ2-7; 8 bases are shared with TRBD2. CDR1 and CDR2 from the germline V gene are MDHEN and SYDVKM. With 3 bases clipped from V and 2 bases from J, the junction kept 3 bases outside the gene matches. The CDR3 covers 14 residues. CDR3 nucleotides: TGTGCCAGCAGTTTCCCGGGAGGGCCCTACGAGCAGTACTTC. It codes for CASSFPGGPYEQYF.

V and J are TRBV6-2 or TRBV6-3 and TRBJ1-3; 8 bases map to TRBD1. CDR1 and CDR2 from the germline V gene are MNHEY and SVGEGT. CDR3 length equals 18 residues. J was trimmed by 0 bases and V by 5 bases; bases with no gene match: 12. Here the CDR3 reads CASSATTGTGLSGNTIYF. The CDR3, as DNA: TGTGCCAGCAGTGCGACAACCGGGACAGGCCTCTCTGGAAACACCATATATTTT.

The chain is built from TRBV7-6 and TRBJ2-5; TRBD2 matches 10 bases. Germline lookup yields CDR1 SGHVS and CDR2 FNYEAQ. V lost 1 base, J lost 5 bases, and 7 bases stayed unmatched. This CDR3 has 16 residues. CDR3 nucleotide sequence: TGTGCCAGCAGCTTAGGCAGCGGGGGGGCCGGCGAGACCCAGTACTTC. This translates into CASSLGSGGAGETQYF.

The chain combines TRBV24-1 with TRBJ1-2; D unclear. From germline, CDR1 is KGHDR and CDR2 SFDVKD. V gave up 2 bases and J gave up 2 bases, with 14 bases separating them. The CDR3 has 16 amino acids. The CDR3 bases are TGTGCCACCAGTGATTCGCGCGGGAGTTCCAACTATGGCTACACCTTC. As protein: CATSDSRGSSNYGYTF.

The chain uses TRBV7-3 and TRBJ2-2, with no clear D. This CDR3 spans 15 amino acids. Trimming pared 2 bases from V and 0 bases from J, leaving 7 bases between. Germline lookup yields CDR1 SGHTA and CDR2 FQGTGA. In DNA, the CDR3 is TGTGCCAGCAGCTTAGTTAAAACGAACACCGGGGAGCTGTTTTTT. Translation: CASSLVKTNTGELFF.

The chain combines TRBV3-1 (or the pseudogene TRBV3-2) with TRBJ2-7; 12 nucleotides match TRBD2. Losses at the gene ends were 3 bases for V and 6 bases for J; bases not matched to a gene: 6. This CDR3 has 15 residues. Looked up from germline, CDR1 is LGHDT and CDR2 is YNNKEL (reference sequence). CDR3 amino acids: CASSHETSGRAEQYF. CDR3 in DNA: TGTGCCAGCAGCCACGAGACTAGCGGGAGAGCCGAGCAGTACTTC.

This chain uses TRBV5-6 with TRBJ2-5, with D possibly being TRBD1 (6 bases). Germline CDR1 is SGHDT and CDR2 is YYEEEE. The V end lost 0 bases, the J end lost 5 bases, and 17 bases lay between the germline ends. The CDR3 sequence is 16 residues long. CDR3 residues: CASSLAAQGVGETQYF. The CDR3 nucleotides read TGTGCCAGCAGCTTGGCCGCACAGGGAGTGGGTGAGACCCAGTACTTC.

The chain is built from TRBV28 and TRBJ2-7, with 8 positions matching TRBD1. In germline, CDR1 is MDHEN, CDR2 SYDVKM. Trimming took 2 bases from V and 7 from J; bases not matched to a gene: 7. CDR3 length: 14 residues. This CDR3 reads CASSLGTGMGEQYF. The DNA of the CDR3 is TGTGCCAGCAGTTTAGGGACAGGCATGGGGGAGCAGTACTTC.

This clone was observed once. V usage is TRBV27 and J usage is TRBJ2-7; 7 nucleotides line up with TRBD1. The ends lost 4 bases at V and 5 bases at J; junction bases unmatched: 5. CDR1 and CDR2 from the germline V gene are MNHEY and SMNVEV (reference sequence). The CDR3 spans 13 residues. The CDR3 DNA follows: TGTGCCAGCAGTTCGGGAACAGGGGACGAGCAGTACTTC. Residues: CASSSGTGDEQYF.

The chain couples TRBV24-1 to TRBJ2-1; D unresolved. The CDR3 has 14 residues. Looked up from germline, CDR1 is KGHDR and CDR2 is SFDVKD. V lost 3 bases and J 7 bases, leaving 12 bases between the germline ends. CDR3 nucleotides: TGTGCCACCAGTGATCTCCGGGTCTGGAATGAGCAGTTCTTC. It yields the protein CATSDLRVWNEQFF.

The chain joins TRBV11-3 to TRBJ1-1; possibly TRBD1 for D (5 bases). The CDR3 runs to 12 residues. The V and J ends lost 4 bases and 8 bases respectively, with 11 bases between them. Germline-derived CDR1 and CDR2 are SGHNT and YENEEA. The CDR3 DNA is TGTGCCAGCAGCTATGGGGGGGAAGAAGCTTTCTTT. Protein product: CASSYGGEEAFF.

V and J are TRBV29-1 and TRBJ2-7; TRBD2 agrees at 7 bases. V was clipped by 7 bases and J by 2 bases; unmatched bases: 8. This CDR3 has 13 amino acids. Per germline, CDR1 SQVTM and CDR2 ANQGSEA. This chain's CDR3 is CSGAGDGTYEQYF. The CDR3 DNA reads TGCAGCGGGGCGGGGGACGGAACCTACGAGCAGTACTTC.

The chain links TRBV7-2 to TRBJ2-4, with D perhaps TRBD2 (6 bases). V lost 5 bases, J lost 1 base, and 24 bases lay in between. The CDR3 runs 19 residues. Germline CDR1 is SGHTA and CDR2 is FQGNSA. As DNA, the CDR3 is TGTGCCAGCAGCGCCACCGGGACTGTGGGGTTCGCCGCCAAAAACATTCAGTACTTC. Its translation: CASSATGTVGFAAKNIQYF. Full variable domain (outside the CDR3, taken from reference TRBV7-2 and TRBJ2-4): GAGVSQSPSNKVTEKGKDVELRCDPISGHTALYWYRQSLGQGLEFLIYFQGNSAPDKSGLPSDRFSAERTGGSVSTLTIQRTQQEDSAVYLCASSATGTVGFAAKNIQYFGAGTRLSVL.

The genes are TRBV6-4 and TRBJ2-7, with TRBD1 matching 10 bases. Germline CDR1 reads MRHNA; CDR2 reads SNTAGT. The CDR3 sequence is 15 residues long. Trimming at V came to 4 bases and at J to 3 bases, leaving 6 bases not matched to a gene. Here the CDR3 reads CASSVQGTGVYEQYV. The DNA for the CDR3 is TGTGCCAGCAGTGTCCAAGGGACAGGGGTCTACGAGCAGTACGTC.